This TCR beta chain was found in a study of esophageal squamous cell carcinoma under preoperative chemotherapy. As for the study in general: TCR repertoires were profiled from both peripheral blood T cells and tumor-infiltrating lymphocytes. General observations from the study: After treatment, tumor-infiltrating lymphocytes apparently came partly from blood T cells. Abundant clones tended to shrink rather than expand after paclitaxel-nedaplatin.

Time point described: after preoperative PTX-NDP chemotherapy. Before surgery, patients were given preoperative paclitaxel-nedaplatin chemotherapy. CDR3 length: 13 amino acids. CDR1 MNHNS and CDR2 SASEGT come from the germline V gene. V lost 10 bases, J lost 3 bases, and 13 bases lay in between. From the PCR reads, TCRdb called clonotypes with MiXCR, one entry per CDR3 protein. In the table there are roughly 9,300 distinct CDR3 sequences, over 40% of which are singletons. Relative to its sample, this clonotype is large. As yet, its antigen is unknown. The V gene is TRBV6-1, the J gene TRBJ1-5; D is ambiguous. The material was obtained from a patient given preoperative chemotherapy. The receptor was isolated from a human donor with esophageal squamous cell carcinoma. The donor label of this sample is uncertain. The CDR3 sequence is CATSRGFNQPQHF. DNA for the CDR3: TGTGCCACATCCCGAGGCTTCAATCAGCCCCAGCATTTT.